This T cell receptor (beta chain) is drawn from a study of long-term antiretroviral therapy in people with HIV. General study results and limits: Controls exceeded HIV repertoires in CDR3 length range.

With survey level as its setting, the immunoSEQ assay was v3.0. The data were produced by immunoSEQ multiplex PCR, yet TCRdb's version contains in-frame clones alone and is incomplete. The sample yields over 15,000 clones, approximately 94% seen once. Details on this clone: The target antigen is unknown.

The receptor's source is a woman between 45 and 65 years old with HIV. This material consisted of unsorted PBMCs, taken around 6.5 years after starting antiretroviral therapy.

Here the CDR3 DNA reads TGTGCCAGCAGCCCGGGGTCGGTTGTGGCTAAGGGCACGCAGTATTTT. Its translation is CASSPGSVVAKGTQYF. The gene calls are TRBV7-2 and TRBJ2-3, with D maybe TRBD2 (5 bases). Between the trimmed V and J ends, which lost 5 bases and 9 bases, there was a span of 24 bases. Germline V gene sequence: CDR1 SGHTA, CDR2 FQGNSA. CDR3 length: 16 residues.